Following are 6 T cell receptor beta chains from one sample sequenced in a study of CD8 T cells in ankylosing spondylitis. Via MiXCR, TCRdb re-called the 5' RACE reads, giving one row per CDR3 protein. Of about 240,000 distinct CDR3 sequences listed, roughly 8.6% are singletons. Sequenced input: blood, either unsorted or a sorted T cell fraction (not recorded which). Receptor source: a male donor with ankylosing spondylitis or in good health (not recorded which).

This clonotype was counted at least ten times. The J gene is TRBJ1-1, the V gene TRBV29-1; D is perhaps TRBD1 (5 bases). Trimming removed 6 bases at V and 1 base at J, with 12 bases between. Germline V gene sequence: CDR1 SQVTM, CDR2 ANQGSEA. CDR3 length: 13 residues. The CDR3 DNA reads as TGCAGCGTGAAAACAGGATCGAACACTGAAGCTTTCTTT. This sequence encodes CSVKTGSNTEAFF.

The rearrangement uses TRBV7-6 and TRBJ1-4, with D unclear. This CDR3 is 15 amino acids long. V was cut by 2 bases and J by 5 bases, with 12 bases left in between. Germline values: CDR1 SGHVS, CDR2 FNYEAQ. The CDR3: CASSLNWGTNEKLFF. The CDR3, as DNA: TGTGCCAGCAGCTTAAACTGGGGAACAAATGAAAAACTGTTTTTT.

This clonotype has ten or more counts. This rearrangement joins TRBV6-2 or TRBV6-3 to TRBJ2-1; 11 nucleotides align to TRBD1. Germline values: CDR1 MNHEY, CDR2 SVGEGT. J was trimmed by 12 bases and V by 5 bases; bases with no gene match: 9. This CDR3 is built from 14 residues. CDR3 protein: CASSPGTGGGMQFF. The CDR3 region has the DNA TGTGCCAGCAGTCCTGGGACAGGGGGTGGAATGCAGTTCTTC.

The table lists this clonotype with many counts. J is TRBJ2-2 and V is TRBV3-1; D remains ambiguous. Trimming cost V 0 bases and J 6 bases, with 11 bases left between them. The CDR3 totals 15 residues. Germline V gives CDR1 LGHDT, CDR2 YNNKEL (reference sequence). CDR3: CASSQEWTSPGELFF. CDR3 sequence (DNA): TGTGCCAGCAGCCAAGAGTGGACCTCGCCCGGGGAGCTGTTTTTT. Combining the CDR3 with reference TRBV3-1 and TRBJ2-2 gives the whole variable domain DTAVSQTPKYLVTQMGNDKSIKCEQNLGHDTMYWYKQDSKKFLKIMFSYNNKELIINETVPNRFSPKSPDKAHLNLHINSLELGDSAVYFCASSQEWTSPGELFFGEGSRLTVL.

This clonotype showed up many times. The CDR3 bases are TGCGCCAGCAGCTTGGCTTATCGGGGCACTGAAGCTTTCTTT. Its protein is CASSLAYRGTEAFF. The chain combines TRBV5-1 with TRBJ1-1; D remains unclear. The length of the CDR3 is 14 residues. Germline V lookup: CDR1 SGHRS, CDR2 YFSETQ. V shed 0 bases and J shed 4 bases, with 10 bases lying between them.

The chain carries TRBV12-3 or TRBV12-4 and TRBJ2-4; D unresolved. This CDR3 has 14 residues. Trimming removed 2 bases at V and 6 bases at J, with 11 bases between. The CDR3 DNA reads TGTGCCAGCAGTTTACAGAGAACGGGAAACATTCAGTACTTC. Protein product: CASSLQRTGNIQYF.